These T cell receptor beta chains were read from a single sample in a study of technical replicates of blood from a few donors. The repertoire was sequenced with immunoSEQ multiplex PCR; TCRdb's copy has only in-frame clones and lacks some. Among over 60,000 clones listed, 93% were seen once. The material sequenced was T cells isolated from PBMCs. The source is a human donor in good health. Both conserved end residues are trimmed from each CDR3. The D gene is left open where the match is weak.

d_call,j_call,v_call,cdr3_aa
TRBD1,TRBJ1-5,TRBV25-1,ASSEQGAGVNQPQH
NA,TRBJ1-1,TRBV7-3,ASSRGLDTEAF
NA,TRBJ2-1,TRBV7-8,ASSYRDSVVTFTNEQF
NA,TRBJ2-7,TRBV10-2,ASSVVTGRSYEQYFYEQY
NA,TRBJ2-7,TRBV28,ASSSPGGRGYEQY
TRBD1,TRBJ1-6,TRBV9,ASSTPGTGNSPLH
TRBD2,TRBJ2-3,TRBV6-1,ASQLAGFTDTQY
NA,TRBJ2-7,TRBV5-1,ASSLALQGVGEQY
TRBD2,TRBJ2-2,TRBV6-4,ASTTTSGSSGELF
NA,TRBJ2-7,TRBV4-1,ASSQDVTSSSSAYEQY
NA,TRBJ1-1,TRBV11-3,ASSLDGTSNTEAF
NA,TRBJ2-7,TRBV15,ATSSLGWDIRDEQY
NA,TRBJ2-7,TRBV18,ASSPRSLGASEQY
NA,TRBJ2-3,TRBV5-1,ASSLALAGDTQY
NA,TRBJ2-7,TRBV7-9,ASSPGTEQY
TRBD2,TRBJ2-7,TRBV11-2,ASSFSIASGGAGQY
NA,TRBJ2-7,TRBV19,ASSPRQSYEQY
TRBD1,TRBJ1-4,TRBV30,AWAQGGGNEKLF
TRBD1,TRBJ1-2,TRBV10-3,AISDITGQETIYGYT
TRBD2,TRBJ2-3,TRBV7-2,ASSSPIRSGGEPDTQY
TRBD1,TRBJ1-4,TRBV5-1,ASRQGVDEKLF
TRBD2,TRBJ2-1,TRBV5-1,ASSTGLAGGRIYNEQF
NA,TRBJ2-7,TRBV2,ASSGRRRAYEQY
NA,TRBJ2-4,TRBV10-1,ASSLNRFSKNIQY
TRBD2,TRBJ2-7,TRBV20-1,SARLANEQY
NA,TRBJ2-6,TRBV4-2,ASSQDNSGANVLT
TRBD2,TRBJ2-1,TRBV27,ASRIISGLAGVEQF
NA,TRBJ2-7,TRBV11-2,ASSLKMSRDFSYEQY
TRBD2,TRBJ2-7,TRBV6-1,ASSEVMEGLGNYEQY
TRBD1,TRBJ1-5,TRBV4-1,ASSPGQGGQPQH
NA,TRBJ2-5,TRBV4-1,ASSPRLEETQY
NA,TRBJ2-2,TRBV6-6,ASSKEGNTGELF
TRBD2,TRBJ2-1,TRBV7-2,ASSGAGVPYNEQF
TRBD2,TRBJ2-5,TRBV5-4,ASSFAGGSQTQY
TRBD2,TRBJ2-1,TRBV10-3,AISEAGTSGSYNEQF
NA,TRBJ1-4,TRBV6-6,ASSYSGGSNEKLF
NA,TRBJ1-6,TRBV5-1,ASSSEAGIGSPLH
NA,TRBJ2-7,TRBV11-2,ASSFTTSYEQY
TRBD2,TRBJ2-1,TRBV6-6,ASALAENYNEQF
NA,TRBJ2-7,TRBV4-1,ASSPGEGAVSYEQY
TRBD1,TRBJ1-1,TRBV19,ASNPTGGTEAF
NA,TRBJ1-1,TRBV18,ASSPPVSGNTEAF